This entry concerns a single T cell receptor beta chain. Sequencing was performed with immunoSEQ multiplex PCR; in TCRdb, only in-frame clones are kept and a portion is missing. The sample holds around 140,000 clones; 84% are singletons and the top ten take about 9.4%. V was clipped by 5 bases and J by 3 bases; unmatched bases: 11. CDR3 length: 17 residues. Germline V gene lookup returns CDR1 MNHEY and CDR2 SVGEGT. The sample is drawn from a study of blood T cell repertoires in COVID-19. On the study more broadly: Sources were T cells, B-cell-depleted T cells, or PBMCs; the material itself was cDNA or gDNA.

The receptor was isolated from a man in his sixties with active or convalescent COVID-19. This sequence joins TRBV6-2 or TRBV6-3 and TRBJ2-7; the match to TRBD2 covers 12 bases. Sequencing input: peripheral blood. The CDR3 region is CASSPHPTSGRSYEQYV. The CDR3 DNA follows: TGTGCCAGCAGTCCCCACCCGACTAGCGGGAGAAGCTACGAGCAGTACGTC.